This T cell receptor (beta chain) was captured by sequencing in a study of CD8 T cells in Susac syndrome. V shed 0 bases, J shed 9 bases, and the junction held 12 bases outside the gene matches. CDR1 is DFQATT and CDR2 is SNEGSKA in the germline V gene (reference sequence). The CDR3 has 16 amino acids. Peripheral blood CD8+ and CD4+ T cells were profiled by TCR beta sequencing. The multiple sclerosis controls were treatment-naive patients, and their relapsing-remitting disease was stable or active. The authors negatively isolated CD8+ and CD4+ T cells and FACS-enriched TEMRA cells. In this sample, this clonotype turned up once. Reverse transcription of roughly 0.5 to 1 ug RNA was carried out with random hexamers. By means of immunoSEQ multiplex PCR, TCR beta CDR3 spanning 54 Vbeta and 13 Jbeta underwent amplification. TCRdb analysed the immunoSEQ multiplex PCR reads with MiXCR anew, one entry per CDR3 protein. The sample has some 220,000 distinct CDR3 sequences; 95% are singletons.

The sequencing input was CD4+ T cells from PBMCs. The receptor was derived from a human donor with multiple sclerosis. The gene calls are TRBV20-1 and TRBJ2-1; 9 bases map to TRBD2. CDR3 region: CSARDQLAGFIGEQFF. CDR3 DNA sequence: TGCAGTGCTAGAGATCAGCTAGCGGGGTTTATCGGTGAGCAGTTCTTC.